The clone carrying this T cell receptor (beta chain) was counted only a few times. Its antigen is unknown. Reverse transcribing all isolated RNA meant expressed TCRB transcripts were sequenced. The protocol was immunoSEQ multiplex PCR, while the TCRdb copy is restricted to in-frame clones and leaves out a portion. This sample has some 350,000 clones; 9.6% occur once, and the top ten carry about 0.63%. Germline-derived CDR1 and CDR2 are MNHEY and SMNVEV (reference sequence). This CDR3 contains 16 residues. V lost 6 bases, J lost 3 bases, and 11 bases stayed unmatched. The sample originates from a study of beta chain features in type 1 diabetes. Regarding the study as a whole: Among patients with Type 1 diabetes, TCRB CDR3s were moderately but significantly shorter in every one of the four CD4+ subsets.

The genes are TRBV27 and TRBJ1-5; 7 bases are shared with TRBD1. The source material was central memory CD4+ T cells from blood. The sequence came from a man aged 25 to 45 with type 1 diabetes. CDR3 bases: TGTGCCAGCAGCTCAATCTCGGGACAGACCAATCAGCCCCAGCATTTT. Amino acids: CASSSISGQTNQPQHF.